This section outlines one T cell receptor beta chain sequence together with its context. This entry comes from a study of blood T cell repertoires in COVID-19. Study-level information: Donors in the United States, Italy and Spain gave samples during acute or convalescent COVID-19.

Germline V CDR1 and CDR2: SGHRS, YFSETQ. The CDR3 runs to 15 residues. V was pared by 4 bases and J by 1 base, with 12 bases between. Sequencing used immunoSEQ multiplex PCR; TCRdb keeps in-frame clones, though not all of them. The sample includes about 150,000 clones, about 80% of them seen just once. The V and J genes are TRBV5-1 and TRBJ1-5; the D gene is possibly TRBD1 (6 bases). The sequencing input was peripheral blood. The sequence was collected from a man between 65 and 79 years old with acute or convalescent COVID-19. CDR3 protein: CASSRDGTSNQPQHF. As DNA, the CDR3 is TGCGCCAGCAGCCGCGACGGGACAAGCAATCAGCCCCAGCATTTT.